The 22 T cell receptor beta chains below all came from one sample that was sequenced in a study of shared clonotypes between healthy human individuals. Clones were sequenced by immunoSEQ multiplex PCR, and TCRdb holds only the in-frame ones, with some missing. The table records about 1.5 million clones, roughly 98% of them present only once. The specimen was naive CD4+ T cells sorted from blood. Documented subset: CD45RA+ positively selected. These receptors all come from a man aged 25 to 45 in good health.

The chain is built from TRBV6-5 and TRBJ1-5; D ambiguous. The V gene's germline CDR1 is MNHEY and CDR2 SVGAGI. This CDR3 region has 12 residues. Deletions cut 6 bases from V and 7 bases from J, with 10 bases between. The CDR3 DNA is TGTGCCAGCAGCCGCCCGGGGCAGCCCCAGCATTTT. Its translation: CASSRPGQPQHF.

This clone was counted once. The J gene is TRBJ1-5, the V gene TRBV7-2, with TRBD1 identical over 9 bases. The CDR3 covers 14 residues. The V gene end was trimmed by 4 bases and the J gene end by 4 bases; junction bases not matched to a gene: 2. From germline, CDR1 is SGHTA and CDR2 FQGNSA. The CDR3 here is CASSSGQGNQPQHF. CDR3 DNA: TGTGCCAGCAGCTCGGGACAGGGAAATCAGCCCCAGCATTTT.

Notes on this clone: Other DNA sequences from this sample encode an identical CDR3 as well. This sequence joins TRBV28 and TRBJ2-2; D unresolved. In germline, CDR1 is MDHEN, CDR2 SYDVKM. Trimming left V 6 bases short and J 5 bases short, with 7 bases between. The CDR3 sequence is 12 residues long. CDR3 region: CASRSGTGELFF. CDR3 sequence (DNA): TGTGCCAGCAGATCTGGGACCGGGGAGCTGTTTTTT.

The chain uses TRBV28 and TRBJ2-4; D is undetermined. Germline V gene lookup returns CDR1 MDHEN and CDR2 SYDVKM. Trimming took off 7 bases at V and 0 bases at J, with 13 bases between the two ends. The CDR3 length is 15 residues. In DNA, the CDR3 is TGTGCCAGCACCACGGCCCCCTCAGCCAAAAACATTCAGTACTTC. Amino acids: CASTTAPSAKNIQYF.

In this sample, this clone turned up once. The CDR3 here is CASSPGTDLSCTF. The CDR3 DNA sequence: TGTGCCAGCTCCCCCGGGACAGACCTTTCGTGCACCTTC. The chain has TRBV27 and TRBJ1-2; 7 bases are a match to TRBD1. The V gene's germline CDR1 is MNHEY and CDR2 SMNVEV (reference sequence). The CDR3 has 13 amino acids. J gave up 13 bases and V 8 bases, and 16 bases lay outside the gene matches.

The V call is TRBV5-1, the J call TRBJ2-2, with 10 bases that match TRBD2. CDR3 length equals 16 residues. The germline gives CDR1 SGHRS, CDR2 YFSETQ. V shed 4 bases, J shed 5 bases, and the junction held 8 bases outside the gene matches. CDR3 sequence: CASSLGIAGGTGELFF. In DNA form, the CDR3 reads TGCGCCAGCAGCCTTGGAATAGCGGGAGGAACCGGGGAGCTGTTTTTT.

This clone was detected only once. The gene calls are TRBV5-4 and TRBJ2-7, with D possibly being TRBD2 (5 bases). The CDR3 covers 15 residues. V was trimmed by 4 bases and J by 1 base, leaving 15 bases between them. CDR1 is SGHNT, CDR2 YYREEE, per germline (reference sequence). The DNA of the CDR3 is TGTGCCAGCAGCCCCCCCCCGGAGCGGTCCTACGAGCAGTACTTC. Amino acids: CASSPPPERSYEQYF.

DNA for the CDR3: TGTGCCATCAGGAACGCTTCTAATGAAAAACTGTTTTTT. Protein: CAIRNASNEKLFF. V usage is TRBV10-3 and J usage is TRBJ1-4; no firm D call. This CDR3 is built from 13 residues. From germline, CDR1 is ENHRY and CDR2 SYGVKD. The V end lost 6 bases, the J end lost 3 bases, and 8 bases lay between the germline ends.

The chain has TRBV11-2 and TRBJ2-1, with D hard to call. Germline V CDR1 and CDR2: SGHAT, FQNNGV. V lost 0 bases to trimming and J lost 7 bases, with 13 bases between them. The CDR3 is 15 residues long. The CDR3 here is CASSLELGRSNEQFF. For the CDR3, the DNA is TGTGCCAGCAGCTTAGAGCTAGGGCGGTCAAATGAGCAGTTCTTC.

The V gene is TRBV19, the J gene TRBJ1-2; TRBD1 is a possible D gene (5 bases). Trimming stripped 4 bases from V and 4 bases from J, with 16 bases between. Germline CDR1 reads LNHDA; CDR2 reads SQIVND (reference sequence). The CDR3 is 15 amino acids. The CDR3 coding sequence is TGTGCCAGTAGTACTGGCAGGGTGGCTCCCTATGGCTACACCTTC. Protein product: CASSTGRVAPYGYTF.

This clone is a singleton in its sample. The genes are TRBV6-9 and TRBJ2-7, with unresolved D. The CDR3 runs to 14 residues. Trimming took 5 bases from V and 6 from J, leaving 17 bases between them. Germline V lookup: CDR1 MNHGY, CDR2 SVAAGI. CDR3: CASSPGLNGPEQYF. CDR3 DNA: TGTGCCAGCAGTCCGGGCCTCAACGGGCCCGAGCAGTACTTC.

The V call is TRBV19, the J call TRBJ2-1, with 7 bases lining up with TRBD2. J lost 4 bases, V lost 3 bases, and 12 bases had no gene match. CDR1 is LNHDA and CDR2 is SQIVND in the germline V gene (reference sequence). The CDR3 length is 17 residues. This chain's CDR3 is CASSISALAVIYNEQFF. As DNA, the CDR3 is TGTGCCAGTAGTATCTCGGCTCTAGCGGTAATATACAATGAGCAGTTCTTC.

This chain joins TRBV10-1 and TRBJ2-2, with D perhaps being TRBD1 or TRBD2 (5 bases each). The V end was cut by 7 bases, the J end by 2 bases, with 11 bases between. CDR1 WNHNN and CDR2 SYGVQD come from the germline V gene (reference sequence). This CDR3 region has 14 residues. CDR3 bases: TGCGCCAGCACCGGGGCGAAAAACACCGGGGAGCTGTTTTTT. It specifies CASTGAKNTGELFF.

This sequence joins TRBV7-6 and TRBJ2-7; 9 bases match TRBD1. The germline V gene has CDR1 SGHVS and CDR2 FNYEAQ. The CDR3 loop spans 16 amino acids. V lost 1 base and J lost 5; bases outside the gene matches: 9. The CDR3 is CASSLGPGQGTHEQYF. The CDR3 DNA is TGTGCCAGCAGCTTAGGGCCGGGACAGGGAACCCACGAGCAGTACTTC.

This chain uses TRBV27 with TRBJ1-5, with D perhaps TRBD1 (5 bases). V shed 2 bases and J shed 4 bases, with 9 bases lying between them. CDR3 length: 14 amino acids. Germline CDR1 MNHEY, CDR2 SMNVEV (reference sequence). Here the CDR3 reads CASSLPGYNQPQHF. The CDR3 DNA sequence: TGTGCCAGCAGTTTACCAGGGTATAATCAGCCCCAGCATTTT.

V and J are TRBV6-1 and TRBJ2-3; possible D gene TRBD1, 6 bases. The CDR3 is 15 residues long. Germline V gene data show CDR1 as MNHNS and CDR2 as SASEGT. Between the trimmed V and J ends, which lost 5 bases and 6 bases, there was a span of 18 bases. The CDR3 DNA reads as TGTGCCAGCAGTACCGGGACACTGCCTGGGGATACGCAGTATTTT. Its translation is CASSTGTLPGDTQYF.

The chain recombines TRBV28 with TRBJ2-3, with D perhaps assigned TRBD1 or TRBD2 (6 bases each). This CDR3 region has 14 residues. Germline V lookup: CDR1 MDHEN, CDR2 SYDVKM. V dropped 3 bases and J dropped 3 bases, with 10 bases sitting between them. The chain's CDR3 is CASSLAGQTDTQYF. The CDR3 DNA is TGTGCCAGCAGTTTGGCGGGACAAACAGATACGCAGTATTTT.

The V and J genes are TRBV30 and TRBJ2-1; D is tentatively TRBD1 or TRBD2 (5 bases each). Germline V CDR1 and CDR2: GTSNPN, SVGIG (reference sequence). Trimming stripped 3 bases from V and 13 bases from J, with 22 bases between. The length of the CDR3 is 14 residues. CDR3 coding DNA: TGTGCCTGGAGGGCGAGGGGACGGAGATCGCAACAGTTCTTC. Translation gives CAWRARGRRSQQFF.

The CDR3 DNA reads TGCGCCAGCAGTGAGACAGGGAGCTCCTACAATGAGCAGTTCTTC. Translation: CASSETGSSYNEQFF. The chain links TRBV10-2 to TRBJ2-1, with TRBD1 as a possible D gene (6 bases). V was shortened by 2 bases and J by 0 bases, with 8 bases between the two germline ends. This CDR3 spans 15 amino acids. Germline CDR1 reads WSHSY; CDR2 reads SAAADI.

The CDR3 sequence: CASSPSGANQPQHF. The CDR3 coding sequence is TGTGCCAGCTCGCCTTCTGGGGCCAATCAGCCCCAGCATTTT. The J gene is TRBJ1-5, the V gene TRBV18; a weak D match, TRBD1 (5 bases). Trimming cost V 6 bases and J 3 bases, with 12 bases left between them. This CDR3 is built from 14 residues. The germline V gene encodes CDR1 KGHSH and CDR2 LQKENI.

The chain joins TRBV15 to TRBJ2-1, with D tentatively TRBD1 (6 bases). This CDR3 comprises 14 residues. V lost 6 bases, J lost 4 bases, and 13 bases lay in between. CDR1 and CDR2 from the germline V gene are LNHNV and YYDKDF (reference sequence). The CDR3 sequence: CATRAGQIYNEQFF. In DNA form, the CDR3 reads TGTGCCACCAGGGCTGGACAGATTTACAATGAGCAGTTCTTC.

This clone was seen only once. The rearrangement joins TRBV12-5 to TRBJ2-3; no definite D call. The CDR3 covers 11 residues. V shed 4 bases and J shed 6 bases, with 5 bases lying between them. Germline lookup yields CDR1 LGHNT and CDR2 FRNRAP. CDR3 sequence: CASGYSDTQYF. CDR3 bases: TGTGCTAGTGGTTATTCCGATACGCAGTATTTT.